This T cell receptor (beta chain) was recorded in a study of blood T cell repertoires in COVID-19. Germline lookup yields CDR1 MNHNY and CDR2 SVGAGI (reference sequence). Trimming at V came to 7 bases and at J to 5 bases, leaving 4 bases not matched to a gene. The CDR3 is made up of 14 amino acids. Original data processing: Amplification of reference gene primers provided the estimated nucleated cell counts. Assay used: immunoSEQ multiplex PCR; TCRdb lists only in-frame clones, some missing. V and J calls plus clone size are reproduced from that table; the DNA served to infer D and trimming. The sample yields 53,000 or so clones, 60% to 80% seen once.

The specimen was peripheral blood. This chain links TRBV6-6 with TRBJ1-4; 10 bases are shared with TRBD1. The receptor was isolated from a man aged 65-85 years with active or convalescent COVID-19. CDR3 nucleotide sequence: TGTGCCAGCAATAAGGGACAGGGGAATGAAAAACTGTTTTTT. Amino acids: CASNKGQGNEKLFF.